Presented here are 23 T cell receptor beta chains from one specimen sequenced in a study of CXCR3-negative and CXCR3-positive naive CD8 T cells. Study findings and constraints: When CXCR3-positive naive cells were set against CXCR3-negative naive cells, the former had more hydrophobic TRB CDR3s.

No antigen has been assigned to these receptors. It was by 5' RACE with UMI labels that the TRB cDNA libraries were prepared. TCRdb derives one entry per CDR3 protein from the 5' RACE reads, leaving out DNA. The sample table includes over 150,000 distinct CDR3 sequences. Material: naive CXCR3+ CD8+ T cells from blood. Subset described: CD45RO-CCR7+CD27+CD95- naive CD8+ T cells expressing CXCR3 (TNR3+). These receptors all come from a human donor in good health. Some clones in this sample may be carry-over from other donors' samples.

The chain carries TRBV7-9 and TRBJ2-1; TCRdb designates TRBD2, a call that cannot be tested without DNA. Looked up from germline, CDR1 is SEHNR and CDR2 is FQNEAQ (reference sequence). This CDR3 comprises 18 residues. CDR3: CASSSVYTSESSYNEQFF.

J is TRBJ2-7 and V is TRBV20-1; TCRdb reports TRBD2, a call that lacks DNA to check it against. This CDR3 contains 16 residues. CDR1 is DFQATT, CDR2 SNEGSKA, per germline (reference sequence). The chain's CDR3 is CSAETSGKISSYEQYF.

The chain links TRBV7-8 to TRBJ2-2; TCRdb selects TRBD1, and the lack of DNA leaves this call unchecked. This CDR3 has 14 amino acids. Per germline, CDR1 SGHVS and CDR2 FQNEAQ. The CDR3 reads CASSLVGGAGELFF.

The J gene is TRBJ1-1, the V gene TRBV11-3; TCRdb names TRBD1, which stays unverified in the absence of DNA. Germline V gene lookup returns CDR1 SGHNT and CDR2 YENEEA. CDR3 length: 15 amino acids. This chain's CDR3 is CASSLGGDSNTEAFF.

The V call is TRBV20-1, the J call TRBJ2-7; lacking DNA, the TRBD1 call made by TCRdb goes unchecked. The CDR3 is 13 amino acids. The germline gives CDR1 DFQATT, CDR2 SNEGSKA (reference sequence). The CDR3 reads CSAEDTSSYEQYF.

V and J are TRBV7-6 and TRBJ2-7. Germline V gene lookup returns CDR1 SGHVS and CDR2 FNYEAQ. This CDR3 comprises 14 residues. The CDR3: CASSLAGDTNEQYF.

V is TRBV5-1 and J is TRBJ2-7; TCRdb indicates TRBD2, and absent DNA this call remains unverified. Germline V CDR1 and CDR2: SGHRS, YFSETQ. The CDR3 is made up of 14 amino acids. CDR3 sequence reads: CASSLAAAAGEQYF.

The CDR3 is CASSAQGPNQPQHF. The chain couples TRBV7-9 to TRBJ1-5; there is no DNA to check the TCRdb D call of TRBD1. CDR1 and CDR2 (germline): SEHNR, FQNEAQ (reference sequence). The CDR3 totals 14 residues.

The chain has TRBV14 and TRBJ2-7. CDR3 length: 16 residues. Germline CDR1 SGHDN, CDR2 FVKESK. The CDR3: CASSHRTPDAIYEQYF.

This chain links TRBV5-4 with TRBJ2-7. The CDR3 is 16 residues long. The germline gives CDR1 SGHNT, CDR2 YYREEE (reference sequence). The CDR3 reads CASSSGLIVTPYEQYF.

The CDR3 loop reads CASSSREEGSKNIQYF. The chain combines TRBV7-3 with TRBJ2-4; no DNA is available, so the TRBD2 call from TCRdb remains unchecked. Germline V gene data show CDR1 as SGHTA and CDR2 as FQGTGA. This CDR3 comprises 16 residues.

The CDR3: CASSPSSRRQQFF. The chain couples TRBV7-6 to TRBJ2-1; without DNA, the TCRdb call of TRBD1 cannot be checked. The V gene's germline CDR1 is SGHVS and CDR2 FNYEAQ. The CDR3 runs to 13 residues.

The CDR3 region is CASSLAGAQETQYF. The V call is TRBV12-3 or TRBV12-4, the J call TRBJ2-5; TCRdb calls TRBD1, which cannot be checked without DNA. The length of the CDR3 is 14 residues.

The chain recombines TRBV29-1 with TRBJ2-2. The V gene's germline CDR1 is SQVTM and CDR2 ANQGSEA. The CDR3 extends over 13 amino acids. The CDR3 here is CSVTPANTGELFF.

V is TRBV5-1 and J is TRBJ2-7; the D call of TRBD1 rests on TCRdb alone, since no DNA is present to check it. CDR1 is SGHRS and CDR2 is YFSETQ in the germline V gene. The CDR3 is 15 amino acids. This chain's CDR3 is CASSLGGTGAYEQYF. Looking up the rest from reference TRBV5-1 and TRBJ2-7 gives the full variable domain: KAGVTQTPRYLIKTRGQQVTLSCSPISGHRSVSWYQQTPGQGLQFLFEYFSETQRNKGNFPGRFSGRQFSNSRSEMNVSTLELGDSALYLCASSLGGTGAYEQYFGPGTRLTVT.

CDR3: CASSTGASLQETQYF. This chain links TRBV2 with TRBJ2-5; the D call from TCRdb, TRBD1, cannot be confirmed without DNA. This CDR3 contains 15 residues. Germline assignment: CDR1 SNHLY and CDR2 FYNNEI.

The V and J genes are TRBV12-3 or TRBV12-4 and TRBJ1-1. The length of the CDR3 is 13 residues. CDR3 amino acids: CASSFSANTEAFF.

The J gene is TRBJ2-7, the V gene TRBV28; lacking DNA, the TRBD1 call made by TCRdb goes unchecked. The CDR3 extends over 16 amino acids. Germline assignment: CDR1 MDHEN and CDR2 SYDVKM. The CDR3 is CASSLSAGAHSYEQYF.

The genes are TRBV7-9 and TRBJ1-1; TCRdb returns TRBD1, unconfirmable since there is no DNA. The CDR3 has 13 residues. Germline V gives CDR1 SEHNR, CDR2 FQNEAQ (reference sequence). This CDR3 is CASSFDRGAEAFF.

V and J are TRBV27 and TRBJ2-1; TCRdb picks TRBD2, but there is no DNA to check that call. Per the germline V gene, CDR1 is MNHEY and CDR2 is SMNVEV (reference sequence). CDR3 size: 17 residues. CDR3: CASSSSQIAGVEDEQFF.

The CDR3 here is CASISGKPYPSEQYF. V and J are TRBV2 and TRBJ2-7; TCRdb's D gene call, TRBD2, goes unchecked for lack of DNA. There are 15 residues in the CDR3. Germline values: CDR1 SNHLY, CDR2 FYNNEI.

The gene calls are TRBV6-4 and TRBJ2-2. Germline CDR1 MRHNA, CDR2 SNTAGT. The CDR3 sequence is 13 residues long. CDR3 residues: CASSDRDTGELFF.

The chain employs TRBV7-3 and TRBJ1-2. Germline values: CDR1 SGHTA, CDR2 FQGTGA. The CDR3 spans 15 residues. CDR3 residues: CASSPSGSGGYGYTF.